The sequence of this T cell receptor (beta chain) was determined in a study of T-cell reconstitution after alpha-beta-depleted transplantation in children. Preparation of the TCRbeta library was carried out with unique molecular identifiers. TCRdb used MiXCR to reprocess the PCR reads, holding one entry per CDR3 protein. The repertoire has 300,000 or so distinct CDR3 sequences, approximately 23% of them found once; the top ten carry 9.5% to 12%. CDR1 and CDR2 (germline): MDHEN, SYDVKM. This CDR3 contains 12 residues. The V end was cut by 2 bases, the J end by 6 bases, with 5 bases between. The genes are TRBV28 and TRBJ1-5; D is ambiguous. The starting material was PBMCs, mostly from graft donor cells, obtained 180 days after TCRalphabeta/CD19-depleted stem cell transplant. The TCR was taken from a male patient between 5 and 17 years old who had a stem cell transplant for acute lymphoblastic leukemia, so the T cells may come from the graft donor. The CDR3 loop reads CASSLSFQPQHF. The CDR3 DNA sequence: TGTGCCAGCAGTTTAAGCTTTCAGCCCCAGCATTTT.